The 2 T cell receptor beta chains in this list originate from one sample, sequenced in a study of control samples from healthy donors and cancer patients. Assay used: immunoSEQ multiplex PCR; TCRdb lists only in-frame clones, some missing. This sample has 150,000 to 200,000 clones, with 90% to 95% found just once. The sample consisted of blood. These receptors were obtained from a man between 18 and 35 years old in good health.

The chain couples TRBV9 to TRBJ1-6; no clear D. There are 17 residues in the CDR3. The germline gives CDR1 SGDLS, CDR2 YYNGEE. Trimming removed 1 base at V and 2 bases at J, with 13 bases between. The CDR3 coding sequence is TGTGCCAGCAGCGTAAGGTCAGCAGATCCCTATAATTCACCCCTCCACTTT. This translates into CASSVRSADPYNSPLHF.

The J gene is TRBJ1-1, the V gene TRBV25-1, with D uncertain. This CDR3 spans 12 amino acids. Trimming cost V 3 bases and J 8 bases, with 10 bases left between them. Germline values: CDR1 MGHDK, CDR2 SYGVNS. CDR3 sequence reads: CASSEGLLEAFF. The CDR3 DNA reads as TGTGCCAGCAGTGAGGGTCTCTTAGAAGCTTTCTTT. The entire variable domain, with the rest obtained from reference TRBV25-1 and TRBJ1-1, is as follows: EADIYQTPRYLVIGTGKKITLECSQTMGHDKMYWYQQDPGMELHLIHYSYGVNSTEKGDLSSESTVSRIRTEHFPLTLESARPSHTSQYLCASSEGLLEAFFGQGTRLTVV.